This T cell receptor beta chain came from a study of human T cells and chemical hapten exposure. Study-wide context: Mainly, slight library volume differences in the pool made TCR yields vary.

In the library, unique molecular identifiers were attached to individual cDNA molecules. Via MiXCR, TCRdb re-called the RACE reads, giving one row per CDR3 protein. The table has about 77,000 distinct CDR3 sequences, approximately 8.1% seen once. As for this clonotype: The antigen remains unidentified.

Study-wide results and limits: High-frequency TCRs, those above 1 in 1000, stayed the same after DPC sensitization.

The time point was: healthy volunteer bleed at 6 weeks. The authors' total RNA extraction used unfractionated whole blood. This sequence was found in a female donor in good health. Some clones in this sample may be carry-over from other donors' samples. The sample was whole blood.

The CDR3 bases are TGTGCCAGCAGTTTAGGAGGTGGACAGGGGGGTTTCTTT. Amino acids: CASSLGGGQGGFF. V gene TRBV12-3 or TRBV12-4 combines with J gene TRBJ1-1, with 10 positions matching TRBD1. V was pared by 1 base and J by 13 bases, with 6 bases of the junction left unmatched. The CDR3 loop spans 13 amino acids.